The sequence of this TCR beta chain was determined in a study of T-cell reconstitution after alpha-beta-depleted transplantation in children. The CDR3 totals 13 residues. Germline CDR1 and CDR2: SEHNR and FQNEAQ (reference sequence). The authors prepared the TCRbeta library with unique molecular identifiers. MiXCR, applied by TCRdb to the PCR reads, yields one record per CDR3 protein. The sample shows around 300,000 distinct CDR3 sequences, 10% of them seen only once. Notes on this clonotype: Antigen: not known. This may be a read error, as it is one base from a much larger clone.

Notes on the study in general: Surviving recipient T cells and thymic progenitors underlay high day-60 TCRbeta diversity in some patients. Once a year had passed after transplant, T-cell counts and diversity came mostly from newly produced T cells. Where alpha-beta T cells came from about two months after transplant was reportedly several hundred expanded graft clones.

This material consisted of PBMCs, taken before TCRalphabeta/CD19-depleted stem cell transplant. The receptor was isolated from a boy in the first two years of life with acute myeloid leukemia, due to receive a stem cell transplant. The chain uses TRBV7-9 and TRBJ1-1; D gene ambiguous. CDR3 coding DNA: TGTGCCAGCAGCTTTCTTCTAGGCACTGAAGCTCTCTTT. Its translation is CASSFLLGTEALF.